This T cell receptor beta chain stems from a study of identifying expanded T cells in peripheral blood. Whole-study findings and limits: Technical replicates showed 0.9 to 1.5 changed clones; around two weeks approximately 15; four weeks 19. Clone count variance between roughly 2-week samples rose with total template count.

Assay used: immunoSEQ multiplex PCR; TCRdb lists only in-frame clones, some missing. The sample holds 100,000 or so clones; over 75% are singletons and the top ten take 5.5%. During the collection period, no donor immune events like infections were recorded. CDR1 is SGHAT, CDR2 FQNNGV, per germline. The V and J ends lost 2 bases and 0 bases respectively, with 17 bases between them. The CDR3 consists of 17 residues. To note about this clone: Its antigen is undetermined.

The gene calls are TRBV11-2 and TRBJ2-7, with D possibly matching TRBD1 (6 bases). This sequence was found in a person aged 18 to 75 in good health. The sequenced material came from blood. The chain's CDR3 is CASSLSGTGPLSYEQYF. The CDR3 nucleotides read TGTGCCAGCAGCTTAAGCGGAACAGGGCCCCTCTCCTACGAGCAGTACTTC.